The present entry profiles one T cell receptor beta chain with its context. This CDR3 is built from 15 residues. Germline V gene sequence: CDR1 LNHNV, CDR2 YYDKDF (reference sequence). V was cut by 3 bases and J by 0 bases, with 12 bases left in between. This sample is drawn from a study of OX40 agonist ivuxolimab in advanced cancers. Study at large: Every 2 weeks, patients got intravenous ivuxolimab at one of six dose levels (0.01-10 mg/kg).

Generated by immunoSEQ multiplex PCR, the TCRdb table keeps only in-frame clones and is missing some. The data show tens of thousands of clones, with 94% seen just once and approximately 19% held by the top ten. This TCR derives from an adult with an advanced solid tumor such as melanoma, head and neck, liver or kidney cancer. The sequenced sample was CD4+ or CD8+ T cells sorted from blood, obtained in a trial of the OX40 agonist ivuxolimab. The chain combines TRBV15 with TRBJ2-7; D may be TRBD1 or TRBD2 (6 bases each). The CDR3 here is CATSSRGGTSYEQYF. CDR3 DNA sequence: TGTGCCACCAGCAGCAGGGGAGGAACCTCCTACGAGCAGTACTTC.